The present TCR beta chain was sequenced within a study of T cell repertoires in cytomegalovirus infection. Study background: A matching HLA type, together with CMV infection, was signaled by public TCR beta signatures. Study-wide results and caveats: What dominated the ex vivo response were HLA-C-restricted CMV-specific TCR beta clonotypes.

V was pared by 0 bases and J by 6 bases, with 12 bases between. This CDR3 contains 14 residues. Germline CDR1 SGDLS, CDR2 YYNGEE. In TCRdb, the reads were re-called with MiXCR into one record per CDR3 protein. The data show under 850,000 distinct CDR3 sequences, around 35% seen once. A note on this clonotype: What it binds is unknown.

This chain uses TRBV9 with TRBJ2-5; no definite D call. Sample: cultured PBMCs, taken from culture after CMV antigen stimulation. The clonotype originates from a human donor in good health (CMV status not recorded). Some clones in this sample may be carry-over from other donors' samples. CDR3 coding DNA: TGTGCCAGCAGCGTAGAGACGGGCTCGAAGACCCAGTACTTC. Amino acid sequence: CASSVETGSKTQYF.